The present T cell receptor beta chain was sequenced within a study of blood T cell repertoires in COVID-19. Study-wide background: COVID-19 samples collected from the United States, Italy and Spain covered acute and convalescent phases. From T cells, B-cell-depleted T cells, or PBMCs came the material, which was cDNA or gDNA.

Germline trimming cut 4 bases from V and 7 bases from J; bases unmatched to any gene: 13. The CDR3 loop spans 16 amino acids. Germline CDR1 SGHDN, CDR2 FVKESK. Generated by immunoSEQ multiplex PCR, the TCRdb table keeps only in-frame clones and is missing some. The table has some 150,000 clones, 86% seen once. Sequenced material: peripheral blood. The chain employs TRBV14 and TRBJ1-2, with 9 bases that match TRBD1. The source of this sequence is a man aged 65 to 79 with acute or convalescent COVID-19. CDR3 nucleotide sequence: TGTGCCAGCAGCCCCCCGACAGGGGGGCTATTTGGTGGCTACACCTTC. Its translation: CASSPPTGGLFGGYTF.